The clone carrying this T cell receptor beta chain was observed a handful of times. Antigen unknown. The study ran its PCR with 60 Vbeta and 13 Jbeta primers. Sequencing was performed with immunoSEQ multiplex PCR; in TCRdb, only in-frame clones are kept and a portion is missing. The sample has fewer than 80,000 clones, 65% to 70% seen once. The sample originates from a study of cytomegalovirus exposure and HLA in healthy donors. Study-wide points: In vitro checks showed that three CMV-associated chains really do target CMV antigens. One later analysis reportedly identified an Asian-associated ancestry cluster that showed fewer N-insertions than the approximately 670-donor mean. TCR beta chains associated with HLA were, in a later analysis, more clonally expanded than equally common others.

Germline CDR1 reads KGHSH; CDR2 reads LQKENI. This CDR3 contains 17 residues. Between the trimmed V and J ends, which lost 3 bases and 0 bases, there was a span of 14 bases. The sequencing sample was made of PBMCs. The chain couples TRBV18 to TRBJ1-4; D perhaps matches TRBD1 (5 bases). The sequence derives from a woman in her 50s in good health and CMV-seropositive. In DNA, the CDR3 is TGTGCCAGCTCACCCTCGACAGATAGGACAACTAATGAAAAACTGTTTTTT. Protein sequence: CASSPSTDRTTNEKLFF.